The 4 T cell receptor beta chains in this list originate from one sample, sequenced in a study of read filtering for tumor transcriptome and immune sequencing. The library was built from about 370 ng RNA with molecular barcoded adaptors for alpha/delta and beta/gamma chains. Each CDR3 protein is one row after TCRdb ran MiXCR on the reads. This sample has over 45,000 distinct CDR3 sequences, with 20% to 25% found just once. Sequences were obtained from a population of CD138-negative cells sorted from bone marrow. These receptors all come from a donor at least 40 years old with multiple myeloma.

This clonotype showed up many times. This chain joins TRBV6-1 and TRBJ2-1; tentatively, D is TRBD2 (6 bases). The V gene's germline CDR1 is MNHNS and CDR2 SASEGT. V lost 8 bases, J lost 3 bases, and 11 bases lay in between. The CDR3 has 13 amino acids. As DNA, the CDR3 is TGTGCCAGCTTCCAGGGAGGCTACAATGAGCAGTTCTTC. This gives the protein CASFQGGYNEQFF.

The V and J genes are TRBV29-1 and TRBJ1-2, with D unclear. With 3 bases removed from V and 4 bases from J, the gap between germline ends came to 12 bases. The CDR3 loop spans 13 amino acids. Germline CDR1 reads SQVTM; CDR2 reads ANQGSEA. Here the CDR3 reads CSVDRGAVYGYTF. DNA for the CDR3: TGCAGCGTTGACCGGGGTGCGGTCTATGGCTACACCTTC.

This clonotype showed up just a few times. A much larger clone is a single base away; this may be a read error. The chain recombines TRBV29-1 with TRBJ1-2, with TRBD1 identical over 7 bases. Germline V gives CDR1 SQVTM, CDR2 ANQGSEA. The CDR3 is 12 residues long. The CDR3 here is CSVEGQNYGCTF. The CDR3 DNA is TGCAGCGTTGAGGGACAGAACTATGGCTGCACCTTC. The full variable domain, completed using reference TRBV29-1 and TRBJ1-2, is SAVISQKPSRDICQRGTSLTIQCQVDSQVTMMFWYRQQPGQSLTLIATANQGSEATYESGFVIDKFPISRPNLTFSTLTVSNMSPEDSSIYLCSVEGQNYGCTFGSGTRLTVV.

Here the CDR3 DNA reads TGTGCCAGCAGTAATAGCGGAGGAGTGGCCATTCAGTACTTC. This translates into CASSNSGGVAIQYF. V is TRBV12-3 or TRBV12-4 and J is TRBJ2-4; a possible D gene is TRBD2 (6 bases). The CDR3 loop spans 14 amino acids. Deletions cut 5 bases from V and 9 bases from J, with 17 bases between.